A selection of T cell receptor beta chains follows, all from one sample in a study of cytomegalovirus exposure and HLA in healthy donors. Generated by immunoSEQ multiplex PCR, the TCRdb table keeps only in-frame clones and is missing some. The sample has some 140,000 clones; around three quarters are singletons. The sequencing input was PBMCs. Receptor source: a man between 18 and 35 years old in good health and CMV-seronegative. CDR3s include the opening cysteine and the closing phenylalanine or tryptophan. Each record gives: CDR3 DNA, CDR3 protein, clone size, D gene, V gene, J gene. D genes are given only for firm matches. Where a row states a size, it is once, few, many or the class of an expanded clone; other rows omit it.

CDR3nt: TGCGCCAGCAGTTCAGGACTTTCGAACACCGGGGAGCTGTTTTTT
CDR3aa: CASSSGLSNTGELFF
abundance: .
d_gene: .
v_gene: TRBV5-1
j_gene: TRBJ2-2

CDR3nt: TGCGCCAGCAGCCATACAGGCGGCAACGAGCAGTTCTTC
CDR3aa: CASSHTGGNEQFF
abundance: .
d_gene: .
v_gene: TRBV4-3
j_gene: TRBJ2-1

CDR3nt: TGTGCCAGCAGCTTAGATAACAGTTCTAATGAAAAACTGTTTTTT
CDR3aa: CASSLDNSSNEKLFF
abundance: once
d_gene: .
v_gene: TRBV7-2
j_gene: TRBJ1-4

CDR3nt: TGCAGCGTTCTGCAGGTTGGGTTCAACGAGCAGTACTTC
CDR3aa: CSVLQVGFNEQYF
abundance: few
d_gene: .
v_gene: TRBV29-1
j_gene: TRBJ2-7

CDR3nt: TGTGCCAGCAGTTTTATCCCCCTCAGCTCCTATAATTCACCCCTCCACTTT
CDR3aa: CASSFIPLSSYNSPLHF
abundance: .
d_gene: .
v_gene: TRBV27
j_gene: TRBJ1-6

CDR3nt: TGTGCCAGCAGGATACAGGGAGAGACCCAGTACTTC
CDR3aa: CASRIQGETQYF
abundance: .
d_gene: .
v_gene: TRBV6-5
j_gene: TRBJ2-5

CDR3nt: TGTGCCTGGAGTGAGGGGGCGGTCACTGAAGCTTTCTTT
CDR3aa: CAWSEGAVTEAFF
abundance: .
d_gene: TRBD1
v_gene: TRBV30
j_gene: TRBJ1-1

CDR3nt: TGTGCCAGCACCGCAAGCGGGAACACTGAAGCTTTCTTT
CDR3aa: CASTASGNTEAFF
abundance: .
d_gene: .
v_gene: TRBV6-5
j_gene: TRBJ1-1

CDR3nt: TGTGCCAGTGTCCAGGGGCAGGGTGCTGAAGCTTTCTTT
CDR3aa: CASVQGQGAEAFF
abundance: .
d_gene: .
v_gene: TRBV7-9
j_gene: TRBJ1-1

CDR3nt: TGTGCCAGCAGCCAGGCAGGGTTCTATGGCTACACCTTC
CDR3aa: CASSQAGFYGYTF
abundance: once
d_gene: .
v_gene: TRBV14
j_gene: TRBJ1-2

CDR3nt: TGTGCCAGCAGCCCGCCGGCACAGGGTTACGAGCAGTACTTC
CDR3aa: CASSPPAQGYEQYF
abundance: .
d_gene: .
v_gene: TRBV7-9
j_gene: TRBJ2-7

CDR3nt: TGCGCCAGCAGTGGGACATCCGTCTCCTACGAGCAGTACTTC
CDR3aa: CASSGTSVSYEQYF
abundance: .
d_gene: .
v_gene: TRBV5-1
j_gene: TRBJ2-7

CDR3nt: TGTGCCAGCAGTTACGAAACAGGGGGCGGCTACACCTTC
CDR3aa: CASSYETGGGYTF
abundance: .
d_gene: TRBD1
v_gene: TRBV6-5
j_gene: TRBJ1-2

CDR3nt: TGTGCCAGCAGCCTTAGAAGGGGACAGGAAGCTTTCTTT
CDR3aa: CASSLRRGQEAFF
abundance: .
d_gene: TRBD1
v_gene: TRBV11-2
j_gene: TRBJ1-1

CDR3nt: TGTGCCAGTTACAGGGTTCCCCGCTCTGGGGCCAACGTCCTGACTTTC
CDR3aa: CASYRVPRSGANVLTF
abundance: .
d_gene: .
v_gene: TRBV6-6
j_gene: TRBJ2-6

CDR3nt: TGTGCCAGCAGGAGGGGACAGCCTAACACTGAAGCTTTCTTT
CDR3aa: CASRRGQPNTEAFF
abundance: .
d_gene: TRBD1
v_gene: TRBV6-1
j_gene: TRBJ1-1

CDR3nt: TGTGCCAGCAGTTACTCCCGTGCCTACTCTGGAAACACCATATATTTT
CDR3aa: CASSYSRAYSGNTIYF
abundance: .
d_gene: .
v_gene: TRBV6-5
j_gene: TRBJ1-3

CDR3nt: TGTGCCAGCAGTCCGCTACAGGACAGGGGTGAAAAACTGTTTTTT
CDR3aa: CASSPLQDRGEKLFF
abundance: few
d_gene: TRBD1
v_gene: TRBV6-6
j_gene: TRBJ1-4

CDR3nt: TGTGCCAGCGGATCTTCCACGGGACAGAACTATGGCTACACCTTC
CDR3aa: CASGSSTGQNYGYTF
abundance: .
d_gene: TRBD1
v_gene: TRBV6-1
j_gene: TRBJ1-2

CDR3nt: TGTGCCTGGGGGGGGCAGGACCAGAGCGGGGGCCTAGCCTACGAGCAGTACTTC
CDR3aa: CAWGGQDQSGGLAYEQYF
abundance: .
d_gene: TRBD2
v_gene: TRBV30
j_gene: TRBJ2-7

CDR3nt: TGTGCCAGCGGGTCAGGGCAGCCCCAGCATTTT
CDR3aa: CASGSGQPQHF
abundance: once
d_gene: .
v_gene: TRBV27
j_gene: TRBJ1-5

CDR3nt: TGTGCCAGCAGCTCCGGACTAGCGGGGGGTCCAGATACGCAGTATTTT
CDR3aa: CASSSGLAGGPDTQYF
abundance: .
d_gene: TRBD2
v_gene: TRBV11-3
j_gene: TRBJ2-3

CDR3nt: TGCGCCAGCAGCCGCCGGACAGGGACTGGAAACACCATATATTTT
CDR3aa: CASSRRTGTGNTIYF
abundance: .
d_gene: TRBD1
v_gene: TRBV4-3
j_gene: TRBJ1-3

CDR3nt: TGTGCCAGCAGTCGGGGTCCGTTCGAAGAAAATGAGCAGTTCTTC
CDR3aa: CASSRGPFEENEQFF
abundance: .
d_gene: .
v_gene: TRBV6-5
j_gene: TRBJ2-1

CDR3nt: TGCGCCAGCAGCCAACACGGACAGGGGGGTTATGGCTACACCTTC
CDR3aa: CASSQHGQGGYGYTF
abundance: .
d_gene: TRBD1
v_gene: TRBV4-3
j_gene: TRBJ1-2

CDR3nt: TGCGCCAGCAGCCAAATGGTAGGGACAGGGAGTGAAAAACTGTTTTTT
CDR3aa: CASSQMVGTGSEKLFF
abundance: once
d_gene: TRBD1
v_gene: TRBV4-1
j_gene: TRBJ1-4

CDR3nt: TGTGCCAGCAGCCCTCGGGACAGGGGTTACTATGGCTACACCTTC
CDR3aa: CASSPRDRGYYGYTF
abundance: .
d_gene: TRBD1
v_gene: TRBV9
j_gene: TRBJ1-2

CDR3nt: TGTGCCAGCAGTTATAAGGGGGCTAGCGGGGAGCTGTTTTTT
CDR3aa: CASSYKGASGELFF
abundance: few
d_gene: TRBD1
v_gene: TRBV6-5
j_gene: TRBJ2-2

CDR3nt: TGTGCCTGGAGCCGACAGGGTTATGGCTACACCTTC
CDR3aa: CAWSRQGYGYTF
abundance: .
d_gene: TRBD1
v_gene: TRBV30
j_gene: TRBJ1-2

CDR3nt: TGTGCCGGACAGGGAACCGGGGAGCTGTTTTTT
CDR3aa: CAGQGTGELFF
abundance: .
d_gene: TRBD1
v_gene: TRBV11-2
j_gene: TRBJ2-2

CDR3nt: TGTGCCAGCACCGAGACAGGGCTAGAGATGAACACTGAAGCTTTCTTT
CDR3aa: CASTETGLEMNTEAFF
abundance: .
d_gene: TRBD1
v_gene: TRBV2
j_gene: TRBJ1-1

CDR3nt: TGCGCCAGCAGGGAGGGGATCTCTGGAAACACCATATATTTT
CDR3aa: CASREGISGNTIYF
abundance: .
d_gene: .
v_gene: TRBV5-1
j_gene: TRBJ1-3

CDR3nt: TGTGCCAGCAGTGAGCAAGGGGATAATTCACCCCTCCACTTT
CDR3aa: CASSEQGDNSPLHF
abundance: .
d_gene: .
v_gene: TRBV2
j_gene: TRBJ1-6

CDR3nt: TGTGCCAGCAGCGTAGGGAACAGTGGAAACTATGGCTACACCTTC
CDR3aa: CASSVGNSGNYGYTF
abundance: once
d_gene: .
v_gene: TRBV9
j_gene: TRBJ1-2

CDR3nt: TGTGCCAGCAGCAGGAAGACGTCGTGGGCCTCTGGGGCCAACGTCCTGACTTTC
CDR3aa: CASSRKTSWASGANVLTF
abundance: .
d_gene: .
v_gene: TRBV7-9
j_gene: TRBJ2-6

CDR3nt: TGTGCCAGCAGTTTATCAGGGGATAATCAGCCCCAGCATTTT
CDR3aa: CASSLSGDNQPQHF
abundance: .
d_gene: .
v_gene: TRBV27
j_gene: TRBJ1-5

CDR3nt: TGTGCCAGCAGCTTAATGCCGCGGAGTAGCGGGGGGACCGGGGAGCTGTTTTTT
CDR3aa: CASSLMPRSSGGTGELFF
abundance: .
d_gene: TRBD2
v_gene: TRBV7-3
j_gene: TRBJ2-2

CDR3nt: TGTGCCAGCGGAGAGAGATCTGAGCAGTTCTTC
CDR3aa: CASGERSEQFF
abundance: .
d_gene: .
v_gene: TRBV27
j_gene: TRBJ2-1

CDR3nt: TGTGCCAGTAGTACTACAGGGAGTACTGAAGCTTTCTTT
CDR3aa: CASSTTGSTEAFF
abundance: .
d_gene: .
v_gene: TRBV19
j_gene: TRBJ1-1

CDR3nt: TGTGCCAGCAGATCCTTTAAGACAGGCGACACCGGGGAGCTGTTTTTT
CDR3aa: CASRSFKTGDTGELFF
abundance: once
d_gene: .
v_gene: TRBV27
j_gene: TRBJ2-2

CDR3nt: TGCAGCGTTCTCCTTAAAATAGGACAGGGGTTCACCGGGGAGCTGTTTTTT
CDR3aa: CSVLLKIGQGFTGELFF
abundance: .
d_gene: TRBD1
v_gene: TRBV29-1
j_gene: TRBJ2-2

CDR3nt: TGTGCCAGCAGCCGACAGGGGGCCCTCACAGATACGCAGTATTTT
CDR3aa: CASSRQGALTDTQYF
abundance: .
d_gene: TRBD1
v_gene: TRBV7-9
j_gene: TRBJ2-3

CDR3nt: TGTGCCAGCAGCGACTACAGGGGGAAGAGCCTAGGCAATCAGCCCCAGCATTTT
CDR3aa: CASSDYRGKSLGNQPQHF
abundance: .
d_gene: TRBD1
v_gene: TRBV2
j_gene: TRBJ1-5

CDR3nt: TGTGCCAGCAGCTTGGTAGGGGCAGATACGCAGTATTTT
CDR3aa: CASSLVGADTQYF
abundance: .
d_gene: .
v_gene: TRBV7-9
j_gene: TRBJ2-3

CDR3nt: TGTGCCAGCAGCCCCGGACAGCGCCATGGCTACACCTTC
CDR3aa: CASSPGQRHGYTF
abundance: .
d_gene: .
v_gene: TRBV7-9
j_gene: TRBJ1-2

CDR3nt: TGTGCCACCAGCCCAGAACCCCGTCTAGGCTATGGCTACACCTTC
CDR3aa: CATSPEPRLGYGYTF
abundance: .
d_gene: .
v_gene: TRBV15
j_gene: TRBJ1-2

CDR3nt: TGTGCCGGCAGATTACAGGGGGCGGGAGGCTACACCTTC
CDR3aa: CAGRLQGAGGYTF
abundance: .
d_gene: TRBD1
v_gene: TRBV2
j_gene: TRBJ1-2

CDR3nt: TGTGCCAGCTCTGTACAGGGCACTGAAGCTTTCTTT
CDR3aa: CASSVQGTEAFF
abundance: .
d_gene: .
v_gene: TRBV18
j_gene: TRBJ1-1

CDR3nt: TGTGCCAGCAGCTCCGACAGAGTCACCCAAGAGACCCAGTACTTC
CDR3aa: CASSSDRVTQETQYF
abundance: once
d_gene: .
v_gene: TRBV7-9
j_gene: TRBJ2-5

CDR3nt: TGCGCCAGCACTACTAGGGGGCCCACTGAAGCTTTCTTT
CDR3aa: CASTTRGPTEAFF
abundance: .
d_gene: TRBD1
v_gene: TRBV10-2
j_gene: TRBJ1-1

CDR3nt: TGCAGCGTTGTGGGGCAGGGGGTAACCTACGAGCAGTACTTC
CDR3aa: CSVVGQGVTYEQYF
abundance: .
d_gene: TRBD1
v_gene: TRBV29-1
j_gene: TRBJ2-7

CDR3nt: TGCGCCAGCAGCTTGGAAGGGACTAGTAGCATTCAGTACTTC
CDR3aa: CASSLEGTSSIQYF
abundance: .
d_gene: TRBD2
v_gene: TRBV5-1
j_gene: TRBJ2-4

CDR3nt: TGTGCCAGCCAACAGGGGTTATTGTCACCCCTCCACTTT
CDR3aa: CASQQGLLSPLHF
abundance: .
d_gene: TRBD1
v_gene: TRBV2
j_gene: TRBJ1-6

CDR3nt: TGTGCCAGCAGCGTAGCTTCATCGAGCTCCTACAATGAGCAGTTCTTC
CDR3aa: CASSVASSSSYNEQFF
abundance: .
d_gene: .
v_gene: TRBV9
j_gene: TRBJ2-1

CDR3nt: TGTGCCAGCAGCCGCGGCCTATTCTACGAGCAGTACTTC
CDR3aa: CASSRGLFYEQYF
abundance: .
d_gene: .
v_gene: TRBV27
j_gene: TRBJ2-7

CDR3nt: TGCGCCAGCAGCTCGAACCTACTAGCGGGGGCTGACAATGAGCAGTTCTTC
CDR3aa: CASSSNLLAGADNEQFF
abundance: .
d_gene: TRBD2
v_gene: TRBV5-1
j_gene: TRBJ2-1

CDR3nt: TGTGCCAGCAGTGGAGGTCACGGGGGGCGCAGCAACGAGCAGTACTTC
CDR3aa: CASSGGHGGRSNEQYF
abundance: .
d_gene: .
v_gene: TRBV2
j_gene: TRBJ2-7

CDR3nt: TGTGCCTGGAGTGGCCTACCGGGACAGGATGTGAACACTGAAGCTTTCTTT
CDR3aa: CAWSGLPGQDVNTEAFF
abundance: .
d_gene: TRBD1
v_gene: TRBV30
j_gene: TRBJ1-1

CDR3nt: TGCGCCAGCAGCTTGTTTAGGGGCCCAACTAACTATGGCTACACCTTC
CDR3aa: CASSLFRGPTNYGYTF
abundance: few
d_gene: .
v_gene: TRBV5-1
j_gene: TRBJ1-2